These 25 T cell receptor beta chains were all obtained from the same sample, sequenced in a study of response to subunit inactivated influenza vaccine. TCRdb re-analysed the RT-PCR reads in MiXCR, keeping a single row per CDR3 protein. Among about half a million distinct CDR3 sequences listed, approximately 10% were seen once. Sequencing was performed on PBMCs from blood, taken about 40 days after vaccination. These receptors were collected from a man in his fifties or sixties who received an inactivated influenza vaccine.

The sample holds a few counts of this clonotype. The gene calls are TRBV20-1 and TRBJ2-7; D may be TRBD1 (6 bases). Trimming shortened V by 2 bases and J by 5 bases, and 16 bases separated the two germline ends. CDR1 is DFQATT and CDR2 is SNEGSKA in the germline V gene (reference sequence). The CDR3 totals 14 residues. The CDR3 reads CSARRNRGYNEQYF. The CDR3 nucleotides read TGCAGTGCTAGACGTAATAGGGGGTACAACGAGCAGTACTTC.

This clonotype was counted many times. V gene TRBV28 combines with J gene TRBJ2-1; D is ambiguous. This CDR3 is built from 16 residues. Germline V CDR1 and CDR2: MDHEN, SYDVKM. Trimming shortened V by 6 bases and J by 0 bases, and 15 bases separated the two germline ends. The CDR3 is CASSRDRASSYNEQFF. The CDR3 nucleotides read TGTGCCAGCAGCCGTGACCGGGCTAGCTCCTACAATGAGCAGTTCTTC.

The genes are TRBV9 and TRBJ1-2, with D perhaps TRBD1 (6 bases). V shed 5 bases and J shed 0 bases, with 14 bases lying between them. CDR1 is SGDLS, CDR2 YYNGEE, per germline. The CDR3 extends over 15 amino acids. CDR3 sequence (DNA): TGTGCCAGCAGACGGATGGGGGACACTAACTATGGCTACACCTTC. Translating it yields CASRRMGDTNYGYTF.

This clonotype was observed many times. The gene calls are TRBV10-2 and TRBJ1-5, with D hard to call. Germline V gene lookup returns CDR1 WSHSY and CDR2 SAAADI. With 2 bases removed from V and 1 base from J, the gap between germline ends came to 12 bases. This CDR3 region has 16 residues. CDR3: CASSERAGPSNQPQHF. DNA for the CDR3: TGCGCCAGCAGTGAGAGGGCAGGCCCCAGCAATCAGCCCCAGCATTTT.

This clonotype has a handful of counts. The chain couples TRBV6-2 or TRBV6-3 to TRBJ1-5, with a possible D match to TRBD1 (5 bases). Trimming shortened V by 0 bases and J by 5 bases, and 11 bases separated the two germline ends. The CDR3 has 15 residues. Germline lookup yields CDR1 MNHEY and CDR2 SVGEGT. CDR3 sequence (DNA): TGTGCCAGCAGTTACTCAACCTCGGGACATCAGCCCCAGCATTTT. Translating it yields CASSYSTSGHQPQHF.

The chain carries TRBV27 and TRBJ2-5; 8 bases line up with TRBD1. The end of the DNA is better explained by TRBJ2-1, so the J call may be wrong. The CDR3 totals 12 residues. Germline values: CDR1 MNHEY, CDR2 SMNVEV (reference sequence). CDR3 nucleotide sequence: TGTGCCAGCAGTGGACAGGGTTTGACCCAGTTCTTC. Protein: CASSGQGLTQFF.

This clonotype was observed a handful of times. The rearrangement uses TRBV6-2 or TRBV6-3 and TRBJ1-2; D unresolved. V shed 0 bases and J shed 4 bases, with 9 bases lying between them. Germline V gives CDR1 MNHEY, CDR2 SVGEGT. CDR3 size: 14 residues. The CDR3 here is CASSYSVQVYGYTF. The DNA of the CDR3 is TGTGCCAGCAGTTACTCGGTGCAGGTCTATGGCTACACCTTC.

Many counts were recorded for this clonotype. For the CDR3, the DNA is TGTGCCAGCAGCTTACCGGGCACCGATGAGCAGTTCTTC. Translated, it gives CASSLPGTDEQFF. This sequence joins TRBV7-6 and TRBJ2-1; no firm D call. Germline loops: CDR1 SGHVS, CDR2 FNYEAQ. This CDR3 has 13 residues. V lost 2 bases to trimming and J lost 8 bases, with 10 bases between them.

The V gene is TRBV12-3 or TRBV12-4, the J gene TRBJ2-7, with D possibly TRBD2 on 5 matching bases. The CDR3 runs 14 residues. V was cut by 5 bases and J by 0 bases, with 11 bases left in between. CDR3 nucleotides: TGTGCCAGCAGTCCGTGGGAGAGCTCCTACGAGCAGTACTTC. This codes for CASSPWESSYEQYF.

V and J are TRBV29-1 and TRBJ1-2, with a weak D call TRBD1 (6 bases). V was clipped by 4 bases and J by 8 bases, with 17 bases between them. Germline V gives CDR1 SQVTM, CDR2 ANQGSEA. The CDR3 covers 13 residues. CDR3 loop: CSVGGGGFGGYTF. CDR3 DNA: TGCAGCGTTGGAGGAGGGGGATTTGGAGGCTACACCTTC. The full variable domain, its missing parts supplied by reference TRBV29-1 and TRBJ1-2, is SAVISQKPSRDICQRGTSLTIQCQVDSQVTMMFWYRQQPGQSLTLIATANQGSEATYESGFVIDKFPISRPNLTFSTLTVSNMSPEDSSIYLCSVGGGGFGGYTFGSGTRLTVV.

This clonotype showed up many times. The chain couples TRBV4-2 to TRBJ2-2, with TRBD1 identical over 7 bases. The CDR3 loop spans 18 amino acids. Germline trimming cut 4 bases from V and 1 base from J; bases unmatched to any gene: 12. CDR1 is LGHNA and CDR2 is YNFKEQ in the germline V gene. In DNA, the CDR3 is TGTGCCAGCAGCCGATCACTGGTAGGGGGCGGGAACACCGGGGAGCTGTTTTTT. This codes for CASSRSLVGGGNTGELFF.

This clonotype was observed at least ten times. J is TRBJ2-1 and V is TRBV3-1; D ambiguous. Germline CDR1 is LGHDT and CDR2 is YNNKEL (reference sequence). There are 17 residues in the CDR3. The V end lost 0 bases, the J end lost 0 bases, and 12 bases lay between the germline ends. The CDR3 region has the DNA TGTGCCAGCAGCCAAGATGAGGAGCCAGGCTCCTACAATGAGCAGTTCTTC. The encoded protein is CASSQDEEPGSYNEQFF.

This clonotype occurred a few times. The rearrangement links TRBV6-5 to TRBJ1-2; 7 bases agree with TRBD1. Germline V gives CDR1 MNHEY, CDR2 SVGAGI. Trimming took 2 bases from V and 7 from J; bases not matched to a gene: 7. The CDR3 has 14 residues. For the CDR3, the DNA is TGTGCCAGCAGTTACCTTAAGACAGGGATTGGCTACACCTTC. Encoded protein: CASSYLKTGIGYTF.

A few counts support this clonotype. The chain joins TRBV20-1 to TRBJ2-3; 8 bases align to TRBD2. CDR3 size: 15 residues. With 3 bases clipped from V and 6 bases from J, the junction kept 11 bases outside the gene matches. CDR1 and CDR2 (germline): DFQATT, SNEGSKA (reference sequence). The CDR3 region is CSARPGTSTSDTQYF. The DNA for the CDR3 is TGCAGTGCTAGGCCCGGGACTAGTACAAGTGATACGCAGTATTTT.

The rearrangement links TRBV6-2 or TRBV6-3 to TRBJ2-5; 7 bases line up with TRBD2. The CDR3 extends over 13 amino acids. J lost 7 bases, V lost 6 bases, and 8 bases had no gene match. Germline assignment: CDR1 MNHEY and CDR2 SVGEGT. The CDR3 loop is CASSSGGRRTQYF. The DNA for the CDR3 is TGTGCCAGCAGCTCGGGGGGAAGAAGGACCCAGTACTTC.

This clonotype was counted only a few times. The chain is built from TRBV28 and TRBJ1-6; D remains unclear. CDR3 length: 15 amino acids. Germline CDR1 MDHEN, CDR2 SYDVKM. V shed 7 bases and J shed 5 bases, with 15 bases lying between them. The CDR3 bases are TGTGCCAGCACCTCTCCTACTGTCCATAATTCACCCCTCCACTTT. It specifies CASTSPTVHNSPLHF.

This clonotype came up many times. The chain joins TRBV7-2 to TRBJ1-5, with D possibly matching TRBD1 (6 bases). Trimming cost V 4 bases and J 6 bases, with 16 bases left between them. This CDR3 has 15 amino acids. Germline values: CDR1 SGHTA, CDR2 FQGNSA. CDR3 protein: CASSSDRTRGQPQHF. The CDR3 coding sequence is TGTGCCAGCAGCTCAGACAGGACCCGGGGTCAGCCCCAGCATTTT.

This clonotype was found a few times. This chain links TRBV20-1 with TRBJ1-4; 7 bases align to TRBD1. The trim removed 6 bases at V and 5 bases at J, leaving 6 bases unmatched. Germline loops: CDR1 DFQATT, CDR2 SNEGSKA (reference sequence). The CDR3 runs 13 residues. CDR3 protein: CSATGTANEKLFF. Written as DNA, the CDR3 is TGCAGTGCAACCGGGACAGCAAATGAAAAACTGTTTTTT.

The sample holds a few counts of this clonotype. The V and J genes are TRBV20-1 and TRBJ2-7; D remains ambiguous. The CDR3 loop spans 14 amino acids. The ends were cut back, 2 bases at V and 6 bases at J, with 17 bases in the middle. From germline, CDR1 is DFQATT and CDR2 SNEGSKA (reference sequence). The CDR3 DNA is TGCAGTGCTAGACAGGCCTACCCAAGGATCGAGCAGTACTTC. Translating gives CSARQAYPRIEQYF.

The table lists this clonotype with many counts. The chain has TRBV20-1 and TRBJ1-2; possible D gene TRBD1, 6 bases. The germline V gene has CDR1 DFQATT and CDR2 SNEGSKA (reference sequence). Trimming stripped 3 bases from V and 6 bases from J, with 11 bases between. The CDR3 covers 12 residues. CDR3 protein: CSAREGGDGYTF. CDR3 coding DNA: TGCAGTGCTAGGGAGGGGGGTGATGGCTACACCTTC.

This clonotype was seen ten or more times. This sequence joins TRBV7-9 and TRBJ2-5; TRBD1 agrees at 8 bases. The germline V gene has CDR1 SEHNR and CDR2 FQNEAQ (reference sequence). This CDR3 spans 13 amino acids. V gave up 5 bases and J gave up 7 bases; unmatched junction bases: 6. The CDR3 coding sequence is TGTGCCAGCAGCCCCGGACAGGGAAGGACCCAGTACTTC. It yields the protein CASSPGQGRTQYF.

This clonotype has more than one count but fewer than ten. The chain joins TRBV24-1 to TRBJ2-2, with unresolved D. The CDR3 has 14 amino acids. V dropped 4 bases and J dropped 6 bases, with 11 bases sitting between them. Germline CDR1 reads KGHDR; CDR2 reads SFDVKD. This CDR3 is CATSEYAPAGELFF. CDR3 sequence (DNA): TGTGCCACCAGTGAGTACGCTCCCGCCGGGGAGCTGTTTTTT.

The table lists this clonotype with a few counts. V and J are TRBV6-5 and TRBJ2-6, with D uncertain. This CDR3 is built from 17 residues. V lost 0 bases and J lost 0, with 9 bases in between. Looked up from germline, CDR1 is MNHEY and CDR2 is SVGAGI. The CDR3: CASSYSIIPSGANVLTF. CDR3 DNA sequence: TGTGCCAGCAGTTACTCGATCATTCCCTCTGGGGCCAACGTCCTGACTTTC.

The chain employs TRBV7-8 and TRBJ1-5; unclear D gene. V lost 2 bases and J 3 bases, leaving 8 bases between the germline ends. Per the germline V gene, CDR1 is SGHVS and CDR2 is FQNEAQ. The CDR3 extends over 14 amino acids. CDR3 loop: CASSLREDNQPQHF. As DNA, the CDR3 is TGTGCCAGCAGCTTAAGGGAGGACAATCAGCCCCAGCATTTT.

This clonotype was recorded at least ten times. The chain links TRBV10-3 to TRBJ2-2; tentative D call: TRBD2 (5 bases). This CDR3 is built from 13 residues. Germline CDR1 reads ENHRY; CDR2 reads SYGVKD. The V and J ends lost 4 bases and 7 bases respectively, with 10 bases between them. CDR3 protein: CAISGREGGELFF. DNA of the CDR3: TGTGCCATCAGTGGTCGGGAAGGCGGGGAGCTGTTTTTT.